What follows describes a single TCR beta chain. Original methodology: The assay estimated nucleated cells by amplifying reference gene primers. Generated by immunoSEQ multiplex PCR, the TCRdb table keeps only in-frame clones and is missing some. V and J calls and clone size are given by that table; D and trimming were obtained from the DNA. The repertoire holds 16,000 or so clones, with around 87% as singletons. The data originate from a study of blood T cell repertoires in COVID-19. Study at large: PBMCs, B-cell-depleted T cells, or T cells provided the cDNA or gDNA that made up the material.

The sequenced sample consisted of peripheral blood. This receptor was taken from a human donor in a cohort sampled during active COVID-19.

The CDR3 loop is CASSLRAAGAYNEQFF. The CDR3 DNA sequence: TGTGCCAGTAGCCTAAGGGCAGCGGGGGCTTACAATGAGCAGTTCTTC. The chain has TRBV19 and TRBJ2-1, with TRBD2 matching 8 bases. The junction had 11 bases not matched to a gene; V was cut back by 6 bases and J by 4 bases. The CDR3 totals 16 residues. Per the germline V gene, CDR1 is LNHDA and CDR2 is SQIVND (reference sequence).